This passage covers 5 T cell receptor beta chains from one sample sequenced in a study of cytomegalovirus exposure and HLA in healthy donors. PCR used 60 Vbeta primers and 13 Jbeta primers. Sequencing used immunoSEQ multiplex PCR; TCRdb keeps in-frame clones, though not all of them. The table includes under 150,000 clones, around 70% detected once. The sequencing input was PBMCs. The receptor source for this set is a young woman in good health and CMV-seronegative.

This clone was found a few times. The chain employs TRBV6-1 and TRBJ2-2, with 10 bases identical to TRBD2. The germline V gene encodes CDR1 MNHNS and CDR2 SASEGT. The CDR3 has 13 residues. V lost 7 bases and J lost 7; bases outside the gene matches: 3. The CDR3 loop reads CASNRLAGGELFF. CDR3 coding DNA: TGTGCCAGCAATCGACTAGCGGGCGGGGAGCTGTTTTTT.

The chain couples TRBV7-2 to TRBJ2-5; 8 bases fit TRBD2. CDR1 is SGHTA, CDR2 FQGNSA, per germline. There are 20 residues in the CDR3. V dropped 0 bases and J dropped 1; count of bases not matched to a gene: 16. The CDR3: CASSLALGRRGDLGQETQYF. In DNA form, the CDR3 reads TGTGCCAGCAGCTTAGCGCTAGGTCGGCGGGGGGACTTGGGCCAAGAGACCCAGTACTTC.

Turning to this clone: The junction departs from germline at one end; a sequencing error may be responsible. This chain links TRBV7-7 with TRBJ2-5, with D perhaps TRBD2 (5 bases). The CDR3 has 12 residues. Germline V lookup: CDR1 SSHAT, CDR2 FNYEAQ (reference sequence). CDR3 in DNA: TGTGCTAGCAGCCCCAGAGGGGAGACCCAGTACTTC. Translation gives CASSPRGETQYF.

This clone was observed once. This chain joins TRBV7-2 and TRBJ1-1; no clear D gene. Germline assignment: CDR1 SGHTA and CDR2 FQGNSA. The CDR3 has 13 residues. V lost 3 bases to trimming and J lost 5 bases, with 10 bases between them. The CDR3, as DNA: TGTGCCAGCAGCTTTTTTGCGGAGACTGAAGCTTTCTTT. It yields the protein CASSFFAETEAFF.

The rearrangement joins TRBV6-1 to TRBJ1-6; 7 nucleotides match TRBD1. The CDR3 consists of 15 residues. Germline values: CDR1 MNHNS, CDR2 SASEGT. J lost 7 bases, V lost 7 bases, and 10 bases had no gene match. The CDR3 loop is CASNEGALGNSPLHF. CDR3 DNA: TGTGCCAGCAATGAGGGGGCCCTTGGGAATTCACCCCTCCACTTT.